This T cell receptor (beta chain) was captured by sequencing in a study of cytomegalovirus exposure and HLA in healthy donors (dated by TCRdb to about 2017). Concerning the study at large: An earlier analysis of approximately 600 of the donors reported 250 to 350 Gb of sequence data and 100 million to 140 million unique TCR beta sequences from 150 million to 200 million T cells. An early release that covered about 640 HLA-typed donors contained approximately 320 gigabases of sequencing data and 65 million to 100 million unique TCR sequences. The genetic ancestry cluster associated with self-reported Caucasian donors included 81% of the roughly 400 genotyped donors. The study aimed to test whether cataloging public T cell receptors could reveal signatures of past pathogen exposure. The T cell repertoires of around 730 subjects were profiled by immunosequencing and related to cytomegalovirus serostatus. A separate validation cohort of roughly 130 different subjects was used in addition to the roughly 640-subject first cohort. High-throughput TCR immunosequencing, statistical association of individual TCRs with disease status, and machine learning were combined to predict cytomegalovirus infection status. In a later analysis, previously published TCR beta repertoires from several hundred donors were re-analyzed and high-resolution HLA genotyping was added so that TCR occurrence patterns could be studied. The later analysis used no new phenotypic data to find candidate immune exposures, relying instead on TCR beta sequences and their occurrence across donors. In an earlier analysis of over 550 of the donors, high-throughput TCR beta sequencing was used to judge whether each TCR beta V gene segment behaved as functional or pseudogenic. Donor age, sex, ethnicity and CMV serostatus were collected together with the repertoire data. Genome-wide SNP genotypes for about 60% of the 666 donors were used in a later genetic analysis, which treated that subset as a discovery cohort. All discovery cohort repertoires had been generated using a single sequencing platform. Class I and class II HLA loci were covered by the typing at four-digit resolution. The number of typed donors differed by locus: about 629-630 for A, B, C, DRB1 and DQB1; approximately 520 for DQA1; 600 to 610 for DPA1; and around 470 for DPB1. Five DR-DQ haplotypes were handled as single units for association and clustering, since linkage in the cohort was strong. Across 300 to 400 genotyped donors of the cohort, an average of about 240,000 unique TCR beta nucleotide sequences per donor were sequenced, and roughly 20% of those sequences were non-productive.

In total, fewer than 750 healthy bone marrow donors made up the cohort. At the time of sampling, all cohort members were nominally healthy, though unrecorded immune exposures were likely present. The donor was CMV seropositive and was included in the group of 250 to 350 seropositive cohort members. A peripheral blood sample was provided by each donor, and peripheral blood mononuclear cells were used for TCR beta sequencing. The Qiagen DNeasy Blood Extraction Kit was used to extract genomic DNA from the blood cell samples. The study at large found these results: An earlier analysis of approximately 570 of the donors showed that most TCR beta V segments appeared in productive rearrangements either about 87% or about 30% of the time, which broadly matched IMGT annotations. Specific HLA alleles were associated with roughly 16,000 TCR beta sequences at a false discovery rate of 0.05 in a later analysis. According to a later analysis, most CMV-associated TCR beta chains appeared to be HLA-restricted, and the HLA associations seemed to be driven largely by CMV exposure. In a later analysis, TCR association rates were found to vary across HLA loci, with the most associated TCRs seen for DRB1 alleles and the fewest for HLA-C alleles. Sequencing depth was assumed to be roughly uniform across donors in the presence/absence analyses, though that assumption may not hold. Immune exposure information for the cohort was limited to CMV serostatus. Some IMGT-functional V segments, including TRBV6-2 and TRBV6-3, could not be distinguished by the 87-base-pair reads and were therefore excluded. This cohort had only TCR beta chains sequenced, and the lack of alpha or paired-chain data limited which features could be detected. Because counts were too low, some 16 rarely observed V segments, including chromosome 9 orphons, were excluded from the earlier analysis of around 640 of the donors. A further reported finding was that TCR beta sequences accurately predicted the HLA-A and HLA-B alleles for most subjects in the first cohort. In vitro tests confirmed that a few of the cytomegalovirus-associated TCR beta chains recognize cytomegalovirus antigens. According to the authors, the approach could potentially be generalized to other disease states and immunological phenotypes. According to a later analysis, parvovirus B19, influenza, CMV and Epstein-Barr virus appeared linked to several top co-occurrence clusters. Assigning TCR associations to individual alleles was difficult when HLA alleles, especially DR and DQ, strongly co-occurred. A cluster of highly shared sequence variants was judged likely to represent a technical artifact of the sequencing pipeline. In both the original and validation cohorts, the classifier was reported to diagnose cytomegalovirus status with high specificity and sensitivity. Compared with equally common non-associated chains, HLA-associated TCR beta chains in a later analysis were more clonally expanded and had lower generation probabilities. Because HLA typing was missing for some donors at each locus, association tests included only the typed subset. A total of 150 to 200 TCR beta chains were listed by the study as associated with cytomegalovirus. A later genetic analysis associated a missense DCLRE1C variant with V-gene and J-gene trimming of TCR beta chains, and an independent cohort replicated the association. A later genetic analysis reported fewer N-insertions in productive TCRs among donors in an Asian-associated ancestry cluster than the roughly 620-donor mean. Most TCR sequences were observed very rarely across donors, whereas some public TCRs were present in many individuals. Linkage disequilibrium might explain the correlated functional status among segregating V segments, but an unknown experimental factor could not be ruled out.

Its CDR3 holds 17 amino acids, cysteine through phenylalanine. Only the CDR3 portion is preserved as DNA: 51 bases, with reading frame beginning at the first base. Trimming takes 4 bases off V and 1 base off J; junction bases not matched to a gene: 9. CDR1 MNHEY and CDR2 SMNVEV are derived from the germline V gene (reference sequence). To prepare the library, the immunoSEQ multiplex PCR assay was applied. The multiplex PCR relied on a mix of 60 forward primers for TCR Vbeta segments and 13 reverse primers for TCR Jbeta segments. The CDR3 region of rearranged TCR beta genes was amplified from genomic DNA by a multiplex PCR assay. The amplified TCR beta libraries were sequenced on the Illumina HiSeq System as 87-base-pair reads. The study's processing was this. A later analysis counted approximately 76 million unique TCR beta chains across the 690 or so repertoires, and some 12 million of these chains were shared by at least two donors. To remove PCR and sequencing errors, raw reads were error-corrected and collapsed into unique sequences using a nearest-neighbor algorithm that merged closely related sequences. CDR3 sequences were aligned to IMGT reference sequences to assign V, D and J gene segments. For a sequence to be retained, a match of at least six nucleotides was required to both a V gene segment and a J gene segment. A rearrangement was called productive if the CDR3 had no stop codons and remained in frame with V and J, and every other rearrangement was called non-productive. CDR3 was defined by IMGT convention, running from the second conserved V-encoded cysteine to the conserved J-encoded phenylalanine. In an earlier analysis of roughly 610 of the donors, sequences lacking an unambiguous match to a single V gene segment were excluded. An earlier analysis of about 600 of the donors called V segments functional above 56.7% productive rearrangements and segregating when the between-donor standard deviation exceeded 5%. A statistical classification framework was built to diagnose cytomegalovirus status from the catalog of TCR beta chain sequences. In a later analysis, V and J genes were assigned by comparing TCR nucleotide sequences against IMGT/GENE-DB human TR gene sequences. A later analysis assigned CDR3 sequences and most-parsimonious VDJ recombination scenarios with the TCRdist pipeline. In a later analysis, each TCR beta chain was defined by its CDR3 amino acid sequence together with its V-gene family, and reads without a unique V-gene family were excluded. A later analysis removed 592 highly shared, low-generation-probability nucleotide sequences to deal with suspected cross-contamination and a sequencing artifact. For each public chain, a later analysis derived a clonal expansion index from normalized ranks of inferred template counts within each repertoire. In a later analysis, generation probabilities were computed with a VDJ recombination model fitted to out-of-frame rearrangements, and the resulting probabilities were checked against IGoR. Hypergeometric tests were used in a later analysis to score TCR-TCR, TCR-HLA and TCR-CMV co-occurrence, with a repertoire-size bias correction applied to the TCR pairs. In a later analysis, false discovery rates were estimated by permuting HLA or CMV assignments 20 times. In a later analysis, co-occurring TCRs were grouped using DBSCAN, and TCRdist sequence similarity was added for clustering within HLA-allele-positive subsets. Repertoires with fewer than 30,000 or more than 120,000 public chains, plus five repertoires with anomalous nucleotide sharing, were excluded from co-occurrence clustering. In TCRdb, the immuneACCESS table is reduced to in-frame sequences with V and J assigned. These tables do not hold every clone; where another copy was compared, an unresolved V gene accounts for under half, and the others remain unexplained. From that table come the V and J calls and clone size; the DNA was used to work out D and trimming. This sample gives some 200,000 clones in total; approximately 79% of them show up just once. 1.5% of the sample is held by the ten biggest clonotypes.

Concerning this clone: The antigen it binds to is not known. No much larger clonotype is one base removed from it; base qualities were not supplied.

The sequence was obtained from a girl aged 5-17 years in good health and CMV-seropositive. Sequencing was performed on PBMCs. This sequence uses TRBV27 and TRBJ2-3, and TRBD1 aligns with 9 junction nucleotides. The DNA sequence is given as TGTGCCAGCAGTTCCGAAGCTTGGACAGGGGGCACAGATACGCAGTATTTT. This gives the protein CASSSEAWTGGTDTQYF.